This is a list of T cell receptor beta chains from one sample in a study of shared clonotypes between healthy human individuals. Clones were sequenced by immunoSEQ multiplex PCR, and TCRdb holds only the in-frame ones, with some missing. The profile shows over 2 million clones, roughly 94% of them singletons. What was sequenced was naive CD8+ T cells sorted from blood. These receptors came from a man aged 18 to 30 in good health. CDR3s include the opening cysteine and the closing phenylalanine or tryptophan. Each record gives: clone size, J gene, D gene, V gene, CDR3 DNA, CDR3 protein. The D gene is left open where the match is weak. The size field is filled for only some rows; it gives once, few, many or a size class.

size: NA
J: TRBJ1-2
D: TRBD1
V: TRBV5-1
DNA: TGCGCCAGCAGCGAGGGGTGGACAGGGGTTTTTAACTATGGCTACACCTTC
CDR3: CASSEGWTGVFNYGYTF

size: NA
J: TRBJ2-1
D: NA
V: TRBV19
DNA: TGTGCCAGTAGTGGGCGGAGGAATGAGCAGTTCTTC
CDR3: CASSGRRNEQFF

size: NA
J: TRBJ1-2
D: TRBD1
V: TRBV30
DNA: TGTGCCTGGAGTGTACAGGGGGAAACCGGCTACACCTTC
CDR3: CAWSVQGETGYTF

size: NA
J: TRBJ1-1
D: TRBD1
V: TRBV27
DNA: TGTGCCAGCAGTTTATCAGGGGGCGCGCCCACTGAAGCTTTCTTT
CDR3: CASSLSGGAPTEAFF

size: NA
J: TRBJ1-2
D: NA
V: TRBV7-2
DNA: TGTGCCAGCAGCGACGTGGGAGGGAGCTATGGCTACACCTTC
CDR3: CASSDVGGSYGYTF

size: NA
J: TRBJ1-1
D: NA
V: TRBV6-1
DNA: TGTGCCAGCAGTGAAGCGCGTGGACTGGGGGTGGGGAACACTGAAGCTTTCTTT
CDR3: CASSEARGLGVGNTEAFF

size: NA
J: TRBJ2-1
D: NA
V: TRBV25-1
DNA: TGTGCCAGCAGTTACGGGACGGTCAATGAGCAGTTCTTC
CDR3: CASSYGTVNEQFF

size: NA
J: TRBJ1-2
D: NA
V: TRBV9
DNA: TGTGCCAGCAGCGGGCAGGGAGGGGTAATTGGCTACACCTTC
CDR3: CASSGQGGVIGYTF

size: NA
J: TRBJ1-1
D: NA
V: TRBV6-5
DNA: TGTGCCAGCAGTATTCGGGAAAACACTGAAGCTTTCTTT
CDR3: CASSIRENTEAFF

size: NA
J: TRBJ1-5
D: TRBD1
V: TRBV27
DNA: TGTGCCAGCAGTCTCCTGGCCCCGACAGGGGGTAATCAGCCCCAGCATTTT
CDR3: CASSLLAPTGGNQPQHF

size: once
J: TRBJ2-1
D: NA
V: TRBV25-1
DNA: TGTGCCAGCAGTGAATTGGGATTAGCGGCCTACAATGAGCAGTTCTTC
CDR3: CASSELGLAAYNEQFF

size: few
J: TRBJ1-2
D: NA
V: TRBV6-1
DNA: TGTGCCAGCAGTGAAGCTCCGCAGGTCTATGGCTACACCTTC
CDR3: CASSEAPQVYGYTF

size: NA
J: TRBJ2-2
D: NA
V: TRBV28
DNA: TGTGCCAGCAGTTTAGTGGGTAACACCGGGGAGCTGTTTTTT
CDR3: CASSLVGNTGELFF

size: NA
J: TRBJ1-1
D: NA
V: TRBV5-6
DNA: TGTGCCAGCAGCTTCAGGGGAGGAGGCACTGAAGCTTTCTTT
CDR3: CASSFRGGGTEAFF

size: NA
J: TRBJ2-3
D: NA
V: TRBV5-1
DNA: TGCGCCAGCAGCTTGGATTCGAGGGAGGAGGATACGCAGTATTTT
CDR3: CASSLDSREEDTQYF

size: NA
J: TRBJ2-7
D: TRBD1
V: TRBV11-2
DNA: TGTGCCAGCAGCTTCGACAGGGGCCACACCTACGAGCAGTACTTC
CDR3: CASSFDRGHTYEQYF

size: NA
J: TRBJ2-1
D: NA
V: TRBV10-3
DNA: TGTGCCATCAGTGAGATAATGCGACAGGGAGGGGTCTACAATGAGCAGTTCTTC
CDR3: CAISEIMRQGGVYNEQFF

size: NA
J: TRBJ1-1
D: NA
V: TRBV4-1
DNA: TGCGCCAGCAGCCAAGGCGGGGGAGTAACTGAAGCTTTCTTT
CDR3: CASSQGGGVTEAFF

size: NA
J: TRBJ2-1
D: TRBD2
V: TRBV11-2
DNA: TGTGCCAGCAACCCTAGCGGGGCTTACAATGAGCAGTTCTTC
CDR3: CASNPSGAYNEQFF

size: NA
J: TRBJ2-3
D: NA
V: TRBV19
DNA: TGTGCCAGTAGTATAAGTTTCGGTTGGGATACGCAGTATTTT
CDR3: CASSISFGWDTQYF

size: NA
J: TRBJ2-7
D: NA
V: TRBV5-1
DNA: TGCGCCAGCAATAGCGAGACCCCCTACGAGCAGTACTTC
CDR3: CASNSETPYEQYF

size: few
J: TRBJ2-5
D: TRBD2
V: TRBV9
DNA: TGTGCCAGCAGCGTTTCTAGCGGGGCGGGGGAGACCCAGTACTTC
CDR3: CASSVSSGAGETQYF

size: NA
J: TRBJ2-1
D: TRBD2
V: TRBV10-3
DNA: TGTGCCATCAGTGAGACTAGCGGGAGCTCCTACAATGAGCAGTTCTTC
CDR3: CAISETSGSSYNEQFF

size: NA
J: TRBJ1-2
D: NA
V: TRBV27
DNA: TGTGCCAGCAGCTCTCAAACCGGGAATGGCTACACCTTC
CDR3: CASSSQTGNGYTF

size: NA
J: TRBJ1-4
D: NA
V: TRBV15
DNA: TGTGCCACCAGCCCCACCCGGGGGTGGGGAACTAATGAAAAACTGTTTTTT
CDR3: CATSPTRGWGTNEKLFF

size: NA
J: TRBJ2-2
D: NA
V: TRBV28
DNA: TGTGCCAGCAGTTTAAGGGGGGACACCGGGGAGCTGTTTTTT
CDR3: CASSLRGDTGELFF

size: NA
J: TRBJ2-5
D: TRBD2
V: TRBV27
DNA: TGTGCCAGCAGTATACTAGCGGGGCTCCAAGAGACCCAGTACTTC
CDR3: CASSILAGLQETQYF

size: NA
J: TRBJ2-1
D: NA
V: TRBV7-9
DNA: TGTGCCAGCAGCTTAGCGAGGGGGGGCTCCTACAATGAGCAGTTCTTC
CDR3: CASSLARGGSYNEQFF

size: NA
J: TRBJ2-7
D: NA
V: TRBV6-6
DNA: TGTGCCAGCAGTTACTCCCCCGGACACCCTAACTACGAGCAGTACTTC
CDR3: CASSYSPGHPNYEQYF

size: NA
J: TRBJ2-5
D: NA
V: TRBV7-9
DNA: TGTGCCGGATCGCGGGAAGACCAAGAGACCCAGTACTTC
CDR3: CAGSREDQETQYF

size: NA
J: TRBJ2-1
D: TRBD2
V: TRBV2
DNA: TGTGCCAGCAGGCCCGGGACTAACTCCCTGGATGAGCAGTTCTTC
CDR3: CASRPGTNSLDEQFF

size: NA
J: TRBJ2-2
D: TRBD2
V: TRBV28
DNA: TGTGCCAGCAGTCCCATTCTAGCGGGACTCACCGGGGAGCTGTTTTTT
CDR3: CASSPILAGLTGELFF

size: NA
J: TRBJ2-1
D: TRBD2
V: TRBV7-8
DNA: TGTGCCAGCAGCACACGGACTAGCGTCAATGAGCAGTTCTTC
CDR3: CASSTRTSVNEQFF

size: NA
J: TRBJ1-1
D: NA
V: TRBV9
DNA: TGTGCCAGCAGCGTAGTTGGAGAGAACACTGAAGCTTTCTTT
CDR3: CASSVVGENTEAFF

size: NA
J: TRBJ2-7
D: TRBD2
V: TRBV28
DNA: TGTGCCAGCAGTCCCGGCGGGGAGGGCGACGAGCAGTACTTC
CDR3: CASSPGGEGDEQYF

size: few
J: TRBJ2-5
D: TRBD2
V: TRBV9
DNA: TGTGCCAGCAGCGTGGCGGTAGCGGGAGCGCAGTACTTC
CDR3: CASSVAVAGAQYF

size: NA
J: TRBJ2-5
D: NA
V: TRBV19
DNA: TGTGCCAGTAGTATAGAAGAGACCCAGTACTTC
CDR3: CASSIEETQYF

size: few
J: TRBJ1-5
D: NA
V: TRBV7-9
DNA: TGTGCCAGCAGCGCGGACACTTATCAGCCCCAGCATTTT
CDR3: CASSADTYQPQHF

size: NA
J: TRBJ2-2
D: NA
V: TRBV4-1
DNA: TGCGCCAGCAGCCAAGAGTCAGGTCCAGGGAGCACCGGGGAGCTGTTTTTT
CDR3: CASSQESGPGSTGELFF

size: NA
J: TRBJ2-7
D: NA
V: TRBV4-3
DNA: TGCGCCAGCAGCCAACGGGCAGGCAGCTCCTACGAGCAGTACTTC
CDR3: CASSQRAGSSYEQYF

size: once
J: TRBJ2-1
D: TRBD2
V: TRBV7-9
DNA: TGTGCCAGCAGCCGAAGCGGGAGGGGGACCTACAATGAGCAGTTCTTC
CDR3: CASSRSGRGTYNEQFF

size: NA
J: TRBJ1-5
D: NA
V: TRBV28
DNA: TGTGCCAGCAGTTTATATCGAGGGGGAATGGGAAATCAGCCCCAGCATTTT
CDR3: CASSLYRGGMGNQPQHF

size: NA
J: TRBJ2-1
D: NA
V: TRBV29-1
DNA: TGCAGCGTTGAAGCTAGCGTTATCAATGAGCAGTTCTTC
CDR3: CSVEASVINEQFF

size: NA
J: TRBJ2-7
D: NA
V: TRBV6-5
DNA: TGTGCCAGCAGTTACGACGACGTCGAGCAGTACTTC
CDR3: CASSYDDVEQYF

size: once
J: TRBJ2-7
D: NA
V: TRBV5-5
DNA: TGTGCCAGCAGCTTGTGGGGGGCAGAAGACGAGCAGTACTTC
CDR3: CASSLWGAEDEQYF

size: once
J: TRBJ1-2
D: NA
V: TRBV4-1
DNA: TGCGCCAGCAGCCAAGGGGGGCCCCACTATGGCTACACCTTC
CDR3: CASSQGGPHYGYTF

size: NA
J: TRBJ2-1
D: TRBD1
V: TRBV28
DNA: TGTGCCAGCAAGGACCGACAGGGGCTCCAGGATGAGCAGTTCTTC
CDR3: CASKDRQGLQDEQFF

size: NA
J: TRBJ2-7
D: NA
V: TRBV10-1
DNA: TGCGCCAGCAGTGAGTCGCTAGTGGGCGAGCAGTACTTC
CDR3: CASSESLVGEQYF

size: NA
J: TRBJ1-6
D: TRBD1
V: TRBV4-2
DNA: TGTGCCAGCAGCACAGAGGTGGGACAGTATAATTCACCCCTCCACTTT
CDR3: CASSTEVGQYNSPLHF

size: NA
J: TRBJ1-1
D: TRBD1
V: TRBV6-1
DNA: TGTGCCAGCAGTGATACCGGGACAGTGAACACTGAAGCTTTCTTT
CDR3: CASSDTGTVNTEAFF